This TCR beta chain appears in the sequencing data of a study of CD8+CD57+ T cells in acquired aplastic anemia. The trim removed 5 bases at V and 8 bases at J, leaving 8 bases unmatched. CDR1 MNHEY and CDR2 SVGAGI come from the germline V gene. The CDR3 has 13 amino acids. The table lists this clonotype with a count of one. Genomic DNA was employed as the template in profiling TCR beta VDJ and CDR3. Each CDR3 protein gets one entry after TCRdb re-called the reads with MiXCR. This table holds over 200,000 distinct CDR3 sequences, approximately 57% found once. The specimen sequenced was sorted CD4+, CD8+, or CD8+CD57+ T cells (not recorded which) from PBMCs. The chain links TRBV6-5 to TRBJ1-2; the match to TRBD1 covers 7 bases. The TCR comes from a human donor in good health. CDR3 in DNA: TGTGCCAGCAGTAAAACAGGGGTGCGGGGCTACACCTTC. This translates into CASSKTGVRGYTF.